There are a few counts of the clone carrying this TCR beta chain. What it binds is unknown. CDR3 length: 16 residues. The V gene end was trimmed by 6 bases and the J gene end by 0 bases; junction bases not matched to a gene: 8. Germline CDR1 and CDR2: MDHEN and SYDVKM. A library of TCRbeta sequences, prepared with unique molecular identifiers, was generated. TCRdb analysed the PCR reads with MiXCR anew, one entry per CDR3 protein. The profile covers 500,000 to 650,000 distinct CDR3 sequences, with 10% to 15% appearing a single time and 2% to 2.5% taken by the ten largest. The sample originates from a study of T-cell reconstitution after alpha-beta-depleted transplantation in children. The study, taken as a whole, reports: Expanded graft clones numbering several hundred reportedly gave rise to alpha-beta T cells about two months after transplant. Most T-cell counts and diversity one year after the transplant came from T cells that were newly produced. Surviving recipient T cells and thymic progenitors underlay high day-60 TCRbeta diversity in some patients.

V is TRBV28 and J is TRBJ2-7; 10 nucleotides agree with TRBD2. The clonotype comes from a male patient younger than 18 who had a stem cell transplant for acute myeloid leukemia, so the T cells may come from the graft donor. The material was PBMCs, mostly from graft donor cells, obtained 360 days after TCRalphabeta/CD19-depleted stem cell transplant. The CDR3 loop is CASRFSGRFPSYEQYF. CDR3 DNA: TGTGCCAGCAGATTTAGCGGGAGGTTCCCCTCCTACGAGCAGTACTTC. Using reference TRBV28 and TRBJ2-7 for the parts outside the CDR3, the full variable domain is DVKVTQSSRYLVKRTGEKVFLECVQDMDHENMFWYRQDPGLGLRLIYFSYDVKMKEKGDIPEGYSVSREKKERFSLILESASTNQTSMYLCASRFSGRFPSYEQYFGPGTRLTVT.